This T cell receptor (beta chain) was captured in a study of neoadjuvant anti-PD-1 for oral cavity cancer. Generated by immunoSEQ multiplex PCR, the TCRdb table keeps only in-frame clones and is missing some. The sample carries approximately 7,700 clones, around 48% recorded once. The CDR3 has 12 amino acids. Between the trimmed V and J ends, which lost 7 bases and 8 bases, there was a span of 14 bases. In germline, CDR1 is MDHEN, CDR2 SYDVKM. This chain links TRBV28 with TRBJ1-1; maybe TRBD1 (6 bases). The origin of this receptor is a person between 40 and 85 years old with oral cavity squamous cell carcinoma. This material consisted of tumor tissue, taken before nivolumab (anti-PD-1) treatment. The CDR3: CASNSRGREAFF. The CDR3 bases are TGTGCCAGCAATTCCCGGGGGCGGGAAGCTTTCTTT.